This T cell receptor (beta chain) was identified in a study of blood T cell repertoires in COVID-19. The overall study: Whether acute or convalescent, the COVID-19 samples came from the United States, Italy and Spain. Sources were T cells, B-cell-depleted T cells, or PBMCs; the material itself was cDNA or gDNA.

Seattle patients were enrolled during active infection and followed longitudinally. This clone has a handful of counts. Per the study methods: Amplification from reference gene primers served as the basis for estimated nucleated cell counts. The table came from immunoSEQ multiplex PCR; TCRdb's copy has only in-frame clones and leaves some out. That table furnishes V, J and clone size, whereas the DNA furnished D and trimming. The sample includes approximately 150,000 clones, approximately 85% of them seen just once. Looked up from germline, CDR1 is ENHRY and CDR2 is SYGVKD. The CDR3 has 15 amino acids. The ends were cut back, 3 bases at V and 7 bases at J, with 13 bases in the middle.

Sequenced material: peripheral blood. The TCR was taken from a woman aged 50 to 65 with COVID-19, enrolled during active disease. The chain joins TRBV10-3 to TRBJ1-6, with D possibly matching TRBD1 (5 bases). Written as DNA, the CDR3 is TGTGCCATCAGTGATTTCATAAGGACAAATTCACCCCTCCACTTT. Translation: CAISDFIRTNSPLHF.